This T cell receptor (beta chain) was captured by sequencing in a study of T-cell memory formation after mild COVID-19. Study at large: Among the donors, TCR clusters were largely specific to each donor.

Using its own MiXCR run on the 5' RACE reads, TCRdb lists one record per CDR3 protein. Here the sample spans approximately 240,000 distinct CDR3 sequences, roughly 17% being singletons. This CDR3 region has 15 residues. Trimming cost V 2 bases and J 7 bases; bases outside gene matches: 9. As to this clonotype: What it binds is unknown.

Study observations and caveats: A subset of responding clones appeared in pre-infection memory, suggesting cross-reactive memory joined.

The chain combines TRBV12-3 or TRBV12-4 with TRBJ2-5; 8 bases fit TRBD1. The sequenced sample was PBMCs or a T cell subset sorted from them (not recorded which). This clonotype originated in a man in his late teens or twenties who had mild COVID-19 (a few samples of this study predate the infection). Cell type and time point are not known. The CDR3: CASSLSGQGPRTQYF. CDR3 DNA: TGTGCCAGCAGTTTATCTGGACAGGGTCCTCGGACCCAGTACTTC.